The 16 T cell receptor beta chains below come from one sample, sequenced in a study of cytomegalovirus exposure and HLA in healthy donors. A multiplex PCR was run with 60 Vbeta primers and 13 Jbeta primers. Measured with immunoSEQ multiplex PCR; TCRdb has only the in-frame clones, and not every one. The sample includes about 200,000 clones, approximately 79% of them seen just once. Input material: PBMCs. The receptors derive from a girl between 10 and 17 years old in good health and CMV-seropositive.

The CDR3 DNA is TGTGCCAGCAGATTGACGGGGTACACCTTC. Protein sequence: CASRLTGYTF. V usage is TRBV9 and J usage is TRBJ1-2, with D hard to call. CDR1 SGDLS and CDR2 YYNGEE come from the germline V gene. V shed 5 bases and J shed 11 bases, with 10 bases lying between them. CDR3 length equals 10 residues.

The sample holds one count of this clone. The chain has TRBV7-2 and TRBJ2-5; D might be TRBD1 (6 bases). Deletions cut 1 base from V and 8 bases from J, with 17 bases between. There are 15 residues in the CDR3. Looked up from germline, CDR1 is SGHTA and CDR2 is FQGNSA. The CDR3 sequence: CASSLVTGTGNTQYF. CDR3 sequence (DNA): TGTGCCAGCAGCTTAGTAACAGGGACCGGGAATACCCAGTACTTC.

The chain has TRBV25-1 and TRBJ1-4; 10 bases map to TRBD1. After removal of 5 bases from V and 7 bases from J, the junction contained 13 bases not matched to a gene. The CDR3 consists of 17 residues. Germline V gives CDR1 MGHDK, CDR2 SYGVNS. CDR3 region: CASSTPPGTGDFEKLFF. DNA for the CDR3: TGTGCCAGCAGTACCCCCCCCGGGACAGGGGATTTTGAAAAACTGTTTTTT.

The V call is TRBV21-1, the J call TRBJ1-4; the D call in the table, TRBD1, was not verified against the DNA. TRBV21-1 is marked as a pseudogene. This CDR3 comprises 16 residues. The CDR3 DNA reads TGTGCCAGCAGCATCGTCGGAGGACAGGGGGATGAAAAACTGTTTTTT. This gives the protein CASSIVGGQGDEKLFF.

The chain uses TRBV6-5 and TRBJ2-1, with 13 nucleotides matching TRBD2. V lost 4 bases and J lost 15; bases outside the gene matches: 9. Germline V gene data show CDR1 as MNHEY and CDR2 as SVGAGI. The length of the CDR3 is 14 residues. CDR3 protein: CASSSGTSGTNLFF. CDR3 nucleotides: TGTGCCAGCAGTTCTGGGACTAGCGGGACGAATTTGTTCTTC.

In nucleotides, the CDR3 is TGTGCCAGCAGCTTCTTGGGGGACTACGCTGAAGCTTTCTTT. Translated, it gives CASSFLGDYAEAFF. V gene TRBV5-6 combines with J gene TRBJ1-1; maybe TRBD1 (5 bases). Germline CDR1 reads SGHDT; CDR2 reads YYEEEE. The CDR3 length is 14 residues. Trimming pared 2 bases from V and 6 bases from J, leaving 14 bases between. Combining the CDR3 with reference TRBV5-6 and TRBJ1-1 gives the whole variable domain DAGVTQSPTHLIKTRGQQVTLRCSPKSGHDTVSWYQQALGQGPQFIFQYYEEEERQRGNFPDRFSGHQFPNYSSELNVNALLLGDSALYLCASSFLGDYAEAFFGQGTRLTVV.

The rearrangement joins TRBV5-5 to TRBJ1-1; D ambiguous. The V gene lost 1 base and the J gene lost 0 bases, with 13 bases spanning the gap. The germline V gene encodes CDR1 SGHKS and CDR2 YYEKEE (reference sequence). CDR3 length equals 16 residues. CDR3 sequence (DNA): TGTGCCAGCAGCTTGAGACCAGGCTACATGAACACTGAAGCTTTCTTT. Residues: CASSLRPGYMNTEAFF.

The chain links TRBV7-2 to TRBJ2-3; a possible D gene is TRBD1 (6 bases). CDR3 size: 14 residues. Trimming stripped 3 bases from V and 13 bases from J, with 20 bases between. Germline-derived CDR1 and CDR2 are SGHTA and FQGNSA. The CDR3 nucleotides are TGTGCCAGCAGCTTCACAGGGCGCGTCCCTGAGGAGTATTTT. Amino acids: CASSFTGRVPEEYF.

This clone came up once. The V and J genes are TRBV18 and TRBJ1-4; tentative D call: TRBD1 (6 bases). This CDR3 spans 14 amino acids. Germline CDR1 KGHSH, CDR2 LQKENI. The V end was cut by 4 bases, the J end by 0 bases, with 6 bases between. CDR3 sequence: CASSQGATNEKLFF. The DNA for the CDR3 is TGTGCCAGCTCACAGGGGGCAACTAATGAAAAACTGTTTTTT.

This clone has only one observation. The gene calls are TRBV19 and TRBJ1-6; possibly TRBD1 for D (6 bases). CDR3 length: 16 amino acids. V shed 3 bases and J shed 7 bases, with 16 bases lying between them. In germline, CDR1 is LNHDA, CDR2 SQIVND (reference sequence). The CDR3 is CASSMRGSGSNSPLHF. In DNA form, the CDR3 reads TGTGCCAGTAGTATGAGGGGGTCTGGGTCGAATTCACCCCTCCACTTT.

V is TRBV7-2 and J is TRBJ1-6; 9 positions agree with TRBD1. The J segment lost 8 bases and the V segment lost 5 bases, leaving 10 bases of the junction unmatched. The V gene's germline CDR1 is SGHTA and CDR2 FQGNSA. The CDR3 loop spans 16 amino acids. The CDR3 coding sequence is TGTGCCAGCAGCCAAGCTCCGACAGGGGGAGATTCACCCCTCCACTTT. Its protein product is CASSQAPTGGDSPLHF. The complete variable domain, with remaining parts taken from reference TRBV7-2 and TRBJ1-6, reads GAGVSQSPSNKVTEKGKDVELRCDPISGHTALYWYRQSLGQGLEFLIYFQGNSAPDKSGLPSDRFSAERTGGSVSTLTIQRTQQEDSAVYLCASSQAPTGGDSPLHFGNGTRLTVT.

The chain joins TRBV9 to TRBJ2-1; 7 nucleotides agree with TRBD2. From germline, CDR1 is SGDLS and CDR2 YYNGEE. The CDR3 extends over 14 amino acids. J lost 9 bases, V lost 6 bases, and 12 bases had no gene match. The CDR3 is CASNSGAGKSEQFF. The CDR3 coding sequence is TGTGCCAGCAACAGCGGGGCGGGGAAGAGTGAGCAGTTCTTC. Full variable domain (rest looked up from reference TRBV9 and TRBJ2-1): DSGVTQTPKHLITATGQRVTLRCSPRSGDLSVYWYQQSLDQGLQFLIQYYNGEERAKGNILERFSAQQFPDLHSELNLSSLELGDSALYFCASNSGAGKSEQFFGPGTRLTVL.

The chain recombines TRBV5-4 with TRBJ1-2, with 8 bases lining up with TRBD1. V shed 4 bases, J shed 8 bases, and the junction held 10 bases outside the gene matches. Per germline, CDR1 SGHNT and CDR2 YYREEE (reference sequence). The CDR3 has 14 amino acids. In DNA, the CDR3 is TGTGCCAGCAGCACACTTGGACAGGGTATGGGCTACACCTTC. This codes for CASSTLGQGMGYTF.

This chain connects TRBV11-2 to TRBJ2-1; 7 positions match TRBD1. The CDR3 loop spans 16 amino acids. In germline, CDR1 is SGHAT, CDR2 FQNNGV. The J segment lost 3 bases and the V segment lost 3 bases, leaving 8 bases of the junction unmatched. CDR3 loop: CASSFRQGQDYNEQFF. The CDR3 DNA sequence: TGTGCCAGCAGCTTTCGACAGGGTCAGGACTACAATGAGCAGTTCTTC.

This chain links TRBV20-1 with TRBJ1-2, with D perhaps TRBD1 (6 bases). The ends were cut back, 4 bases at V and 3 bases at J, with 6 bases in the middle. CDR3 length: 11 residues. Per germline, CDR1 DFQATT and CDR2 SNEGSKA (reference sequence). Written as DNA, the CDR3 is TGCAGTGCTAACAGGGACTATGGCTACACCTTC. Translation gives CSANRDYGYTF.

This chain connects TRBV5-1 to TRBJ2-1, with 8 positions matching TRBD1. Germline CDR1 is SGHRS and CDR2 is YFSETQ. This CDR3 spans 16 amino acids. After removal of 3 bases from V and 7 bases from J, the junction contained 12 bases not matched to a gene. DNA of the CDR3: TGCGCCAGCAGCTCCTTGGGGCAGGGGGCGCGAAATGAGCAGTTCTTC. Translated, it gives CASSSLGQGARNEQFF. Together with reference TRBV5-1 and TRBJ2-1, the CDR3 gives the full variable domain: KAGVTQTPRYLIKTRGQQVTLSCSPISGHRSVSWYQQTPGQGLQFLFEYFSETQRNKGNFPGRFSGRQFSNSRSEMNVSTLELGDSALYLCASSSLGQGARNEQFFGPGTRLTVL.